These 27 T cell receptor beta chains originate from one sample sequenced in a study of T-cell reconstitution after alpha-beta-depleted transplantation in children. Unique molecular identifiers tagged the TCRbeta library. TCRdb called the PCR reads again in MiXCR, with one record for every CDR3 protein. The sample includes 150,000 to 200,000 distinct CDR3 sequences, approximately 6.8% of them seen just once. The specimen comprised PBMCs from the stem cell graft donor, sampled from the stem cell graft. Receptors originate from a human donor who donated a stem cell graft to a child with Wiskott-Aldrich syndrome.

The table lists this clonotype with a few counts. The V gene is TRBV30, the J gene TRBJ2-5, with 7 positions matching TRBD2. The ends lost 2 bases at V and 3 bases at J; junction bases unmatched: 15. In germline, CDR1 is GTSNPN, CDR2 SVGIG (reference sequence). CDR3 size: 17 residues. Here the CDR3 reads CAWSTPLVAGVKETQYF. Here the CDR3 DNA reads TGTGCCTGGAGTACGCCCCTGGTAGCGGGCGTGAAAGAGACCCAGTACTTC.

The CDR3, as DNA: TGTGCCAGCAGTCCTGCTGGGCTAGCGGGGTACAATGAGCAGTTCTTC. This codes for CASSPAGLAGYNEQFF. The chain joins TRBV7-9 to TRBJ2-1; 9 nucleotides align to TRBD2. The CDR3 sequence is 16 residues long. V was clipped by 6 bases and J by 4 bases; unmatched bases: 10. Germline-derived CDR1 and CDR2 are SEHNR and FQNEAQ (reference sequence).

This clonotype was found many times. This chain joins TRBV28 and TRBJ2-1; 7 bases are a match to TRBD1. The CDR3 length is 16 residues. CDR1 is MDHEN and CDR2 is SYDVKM in the germline V gene. J lost 10 bases, V lost 7 bases, and 19 bases had no gene match. The DNA of the CDR3 is TGTGCCAGCACCCCCTCGGTAGGGGGCAACAACGGGGAGCAGTTCTTC. It codes for CASTPSVGGNNGEQFF.

This clonotype was seen many times. The chain employs TRBV7-8 and TRBJ2-5, with 10 positions matching TRBD1. V lost 5 bases, J lost 5 bases, and 11 bases stayed unmatched. The CDR3 extends over 16 amino acids. Germline CDR1 and CDR2: SGHVS and FQNEAQ. The CDR3 coding sequence is TGTGCCAGCAGCCGGCGGGAGACAGGGGGCGAGGAGACCCAGTACTTC. Amino acids: CASSRRETGGEETQYF.

This clonotype was picked up many times. This rearrangement joins TRBV3-1 to TRBJ1-1; the match to TRBD1 covers 10 bases. The CDR3 sequence is 14 residues long. Germline V CDR1 and CDR2: LGHDT, YNNKEL (reference sequence). After removal of 2 bases from V and 6 bases from J, the junction contained 3 bases not matched to a gene. CDR3: CASSQYDRGPEAFF. The DNA of the CDR3 is TGTGCCAGCAGCCAATACGACAGGGGGCCTGAAGCTTTCTTT.

The rearrangement links TRBV3-1 to TRBJ2-3; no definite D call. Trimming took 0 bases from V and 0 from J, leaving 10 bases between them. Germline V CDR1 and CDR2: LGHDT, YNNKEL (reference sequence). The CDR3 sequence is 16 residues long. CDR3 loop: CASSQESRGSTDTQYF. In DNA, the CDR3 is TGTGCCAGCAGCCAAGAATCCCGCGGTAGCACAGATACGCAGTATTTT.

Ten or more counts support this clonotype. The rearrangement uses TRBV6-5 and TRBJ2-3, with 11 nucleotides matching TRBD1. V was pared by 6 bases and J by 8 bases, with 4 bases of the junction left unmatched. Germline loops: CDR1 MNHEY, CDR2 SVGAGI. The CDR3 length is 13 residues. In DNA, the CDR3 is TGTGCCAGCAGAGGACAGGGGGCAGTTACGCAGTATTTT. Its protein is CASRGQGAVTQYF.

In this sample, this clonotype turned up many times. This chain joins TRBV11-2 and TRBJ2-1; D gene uncertain. Looked up from germline, CDR1 is SGHAT and CDR2 is FQNNGV. V lost 3 bases and J lost 5, with 11 bases in between. CDR3 length: 14 amino acids. The CDR3 loop reads CASSFWTGDNEQFF. CDR3 sequence (DNA): TGTGCCAGCAGCTTCTGGACCGGTGACAATGAGCAGTTCTTC.

Only a few counts were recorded for this clonotype. The chain carries TRBV11-3 and TRBJ2-7; a possible D gene is TRBD2 (6 bases). CDR1 is SGHNT and CDR2 is YENEEA in the germline V gene. V lost 5 bases to trimming and J lost 7 bases, with 12 bases between them. The CDR3 is 12 residues long. CDR3 DNA sequence: TGTGCCAGCAGCCCCTCGGGGGAGGAGCAGTACTTC. Amino acid sequence: CASSPSGEEQYF.

The table lists this clonotype with many counts. The chain combines TRBV6-5 with TRBJ2-1; 7 bases align to TRBD2. Looked up from germline, CDR1 is MNHEY and CDR2 is SVGAGI. J was trimmed by 7 bases and V by 6 bases; bases with no gene match: 15. This CDR3 region has 16 residues. The CDR3 loop reads CASSPHGGEGRNEQFF. The CDR3 DNA sequence: TGTGCCAGCAGCCCTCATGGGGGGGAGGGCCGTAATGAGCAGTTCTTC.

This sequence joins TRBV15 and TRBJ1-2; 8 bases line up with TRBD1. V trimming: 5 bases; J trimming: 5 bases; junction bases outside the gene matches: 16. CDR3 length: 17 amino acids. The germline CDR1 and CDR2 sequences are LNHNV and YYDKDF (reference sequence). CDR3 loop: CATSPSGQAPWIYGYTF. The DNA of the CDR3 is TGTGCCACCAGCCCCTCGGGACAGGCCCCTTGGATTTATGGCTACACCTTC.

This clonotype was observed at least ten times. V usage is TRBV6-2 or TRBV6-3 and J usage is TRBJ1-2, with no clear D. The CDR3 consists of 15 residues. Trimming shortened V by 4 bases and J by 8 bases, and 20 bases separated the two germline ends. Germline V gene lookup returns CDR1 MNHEY and CDR2 SVGEGT. In nucleotides, the CDR3 is TGTGCCAGCAGTTCCACTCCCGCGGGTGGTAGCGGCTACACCTTC. This encodes CASSSTPAGGSGYTF.

Many counts were recorded for this clonotype. The rearrangement joins TRBV6-5 to TRBJ2-6; tentatively, D is TRBD1 or TRBD2 (6 bases each). The germline V gene has CDR1 MNHEY and CDR2 SVGAGI. V was cut by 7 bases and J by 2 bases, with 12 bases left in between. The CDR3 has 15 residues. CDR3 in DNA: TGTGCCAGCAAAACGGGGGCAGCTGGGGCCAACGTCCTGACTTTC. Translated: CASKTGAAGANVLTF.

This clonotype was recorded at least ten times. The chain combines TRBV5-5 with TRBJ2-1; TRBD2 matches 10 bases. V lost 0 bases, J lost 4 bases, and 7 bases stayed unmatched. This CDR3 is built from 17 residues. Germline lookup yields CDR1 SGHKS and CDR2 YYEKEE (reference sequence). CDR3 sequence (DNA): TGTGCCAGCAGCTTGGTCTCAGCGGGGGGGATTTACAATGAGCAGTTCTTC. Translated, it gives CASSLVSAGGIYNEQFF.

The chain employs TRBV5-1 and TRBJ1-1; D uncertain. Germline values: CDR1 SGHRS, CDR2 YFSETQ. This CDR3 is built from 13 residues. V lost 2 bases, J lost 7 bases, and 12 bases lay in between. CDR3 nucleotides: TGCGCCAGCAGCTTACGAGAACCGGTTGAAGCTTTCTTT. This encodes CASSLREPVEAFF.

This chain joins TRBV18 and TRBJ2-3, with 11 bases aligning to TRBD2. CDR3 size: 18 residues. V shed 3 bases and J 2 bases; nucleotides not matched to a gene: 10. From germline, CDR1 is KGHSH and CDR2 LQKENI. DNA of the CDR3: TGTGCCAGCTCACCTCTGCAAGGGACTAGCGGATCCACAGATACGCAGTATTTT. It translates to CASSPLQGTSGSTDTQYF. Based on the CDR3 plus reference TRBV18 and TRBJ2-3, the full variable domain is NAGVMQNPRHLVRRRGQEARLRCSPMKGHSHVYWYRQLPEEGLKFMVYLQKENIIDESGMPKERFSAEFPKEGPSILRIQQVVRGDSAAYFCASSPLQGTSGSTDTQYFGPGTRLTVL.

This clonotype was counted at least ten times. The CDR3 spells CSANDKGAAGTGELFF. The CDR3 coding sequence is TGCAGTGCTAACGATAAGGGGGCCGCGGGGACCGGGGAGCTGTTTTTT. J is TRBJ2-2 and V is TRBV20-1, with D maybe TRBD1 (7 bases). This CDR3 has 16 residues. CDR1 DFQATT and CDR2 SNEGSKA come from the germline V gene (reference sequence). Trimming took off 4 bases at V and 5 bases at J, with 20 bases between the two ends.

At least ten counts were recorded for this clonotype. V gene TRBV4-3 combines with J gene TRBJ2-3; D call uncertain. Germline-derived CDR1 and CDR2 are LGHNA and YSLEER. The CDR3 totals 13 residues. The germline V and J ends were trimmed by 0 bases and 6 bases, with 7 bases remaining between them. The CDR3 nucleotides read TGCGCCAGCAGCCAAGAGGCCCCCGATACGCAGTATTTT. Its translation is CASSQEAPDTQYF.

This clonotype was detected ten times or more. The rearrangement uses TRBV7-8 and TRBJ1-5, with D uncertain. The CDR3 consists of 13 residues. The V gene's germline CDR1 is SGHVS and CDR2 FQNEAQ. The germline V and J ends were trimmed by 1 base and 12 bases, with 13 bases remaining between them. The CDR3 coding sequence is TGTGCCAGCAGCTTAGGAAGCACGGGCGACCAGCATTTT. Residues: CASSLGSTGDQHF.

This clonotype came up many times. J is TRBJ1-4 and V is TRBV24-1; no definite D call. This CDR3 region has 14 residues. Germline CDR1 and CDR2: KGHDR and SFDVKD. The V end lost 4 bases, the J end lost 8 bases, and 13 bases lay between the germline ends. CDR3 amino acids: CATSDPQFGEKLFF. CDR3 nucleotide sequence: TGTGCCACCAGTGACCCCCAATTTGGAGAAAAACTGTTTTTT.

The J gene is TRBJ1-1, the V gene TRBV3-1; 7 nucleotides agree with TRBD1. The ends lost 0 bases at V and 3 bases at J; junction bases unmatched: 10. CDR3 length: 17 amino acids. Germline V lookup: CDR1 LGHDT, CDR2 YNNKEL (reference sequence). CDR3 sequence reads: CASSQDPGRGRDTEAFF. As DNA, the CDR3 is TGTGCCAGCAGCCAAGATCCGGGGAGGGGGCGGGACACTGAAGCTTTCTTT.

To note about this clonotype: A read error may be the cause here, since a much bigger clone is one base away. The chain recombines TRBV29-1 with TRBJ2-7; D may be TRBD1 (6 bases). The length of the CDR3 is 16 residues. Germline V CDR1 and CDR2: SQVTM, ANQGSEA. The CDR3 loop reads CSVIRDTLSTSYERYF. The CDR3 region has the DNA TGCAGCGTGATCCGGGACACCTTAAGCACCTCCTACGAGCGGTACTTC.

This sequence joins TRBV12-3 or TRBV12-4 and TRBJ2-1; 9 positions agree with TRBD2. The CDR3 consists of 14 residues. Trimming removed 7 bases from V and 9 bases from J; junction bases left unmatched: 10. The CDR3 DNA reads as TGTGCCAGCAACCTGGGACTAGCAAGTAGTGAGCAGTTCTTC. This sequence encodes CASNLGLASSEQFF.

This chain uses TRBV30 with TRBJ2-7; D uncertain. Deletions cut 0 bases from V and 10 bases from J, with 16 bases between. The germline V gene has CDR1 GTSNPN and CDR2 SVGIG (reference sequence). The CDR3 loop spans 13 amino acids. CDR3 protein: CAWSVSSGQLQYF. CDR3 DNA sequence: TGTGCCTGGAGTGTGTCCAGTGGGCAGTTACAGTACTTC.

This clonotype showed up just a few times. V is TRBV7-8 and J is TRBJ1-4; TRBD1 might be the D (5 bases). The V end was cut by 3 bases, the J end by 0 bases, with 14 bases between. The germline V gene has CDR1 SGHVS and CDR2 FQNEAQ. The CDR3 totals 17 residues. CDR3 sequence (DNA): TGTGCCAGCAGCTTGGATAAATGGGACCCAACTAATGAAAAACTGTTTTTT. Translated, it gives CASSLDKWDPTNEKLFF.

The rearrangement joins TRBV20-1 to TRBJ2-1, with no clear D. CDR3 length: 14 residues. Germline V gene lookup returns CDR1 DFQATT and CDR2 SNEGSKA (reference sequence). V was trimmed by 5 bases and J by 9 bases, leaving 20 bases between them. CDR3 in DNA: TGCAGTGCTCCTTTTTCCGGTCCCGTGGGTGAGCAGTTCTTC. This gives the protein CSAPFSGPVGEQFF.

The chain is built from TRBV6-5 and TRBJ1-2; D is uncertain. Deletions cut 6 bases from V and 2 bases from J, with 10 bases between. Per the germline V gene, CDR1 is MNHEY and CDR2 is SVGAGI. There are 13 residues in the CDR3. The CDR3, as DNA: TGTGCCAGCAGCCGCGACATAAACTATGGCTACACCTTC. It is translated as CASSRDINYGYTF.